The entry below describes one TCR beta chain. Its antigen has not been determined. Base qualities are not at hand, and no much larger clone is one base apart. From the germline V gene (reference sequence), CDR1 is MNHNY and CDR2 is SVGAGI. Including the terminal cysteine and phenylalanine, the CDR3 comprises 15 residues. Just CDR3 DNA is preserved here, 45 bases in frame from base 1. V is cut back by 2 bases and J by 5 bases, with 5 bases in the junction unmatched. The record originates from a study of radiation and T cells in renal cell carcinoma (dated by TCRdb to between 2020 and 2021). For the wider study: Samples came from a clinical trial, in which primary renal cell carcinomas received 15 Gy stereotactic body radiation therapy followed by nephrectomy 4 weeks later. In total, about 50 samples, comprising roughly 25 tumors and some 27 peripheral blood samples, were subjected to TCR beta sequencing. Across all 50 or so samples, more than 4,000,000 unique CDR3 nucleotide sequences, encoding 2.5 million to 3 million unique CDR3 amino acid sequences, were identified. Overall results and qualifications from the work: An increase in top tumor clonotypes in blood was observed from baseline to 2 weeks post-radiation, followed by contraction by 4 weeks, which was taken to suggest transient expansion of tumor-resident clones. Changes in the blood repertoire were not tracked past 4 weeks after treatment. Because the trial had a single-armed design, the trial could not examine how radiation dose or scheduling affected the TCR repertoire. No pretreatment tumor biopsies were available, so the baseline intratumoral presence of clonotypes could not be determined.

This specimen's time point label, interpreted: blood 2 weeks post-SBRT. The sample's treatment or condition label is to be understood as: 15 Gy SBRT to primary tumor, nephrectomy 4 weeks later. To follow tumor-enriched clonotypes, serial peripheral blood was collected from radiation-treated patients at baseline and at 2 weeks and 4 weeks after SBRT. Renal cell carcinoma with clear cell pathology was present in all patients. The QIAamp DNA Blood Mini Kit (Qiagen) was used to prepare genomic DNA for TCR sequencing. The analyses included just those samples that passed every quality control check. The immunoSEQ kit was used, according to the manufacturer's recommendations, to generate TCR beta libraries from genomic DNA. For library preparation, a first multiplex PCR was performed with proprietary primers, followed by a second PCR in which unique barcodes were added, and bead cleanups were performed after each round. A positive control reaction and a negative control reaction, both provided in the kit, were run with every batch of samples. The final libraries were assessed on an Agilent 4200 TapeStation D1000 ScreenTape, pooled by volume, and quantified by qPCR. Sequencing was performed on an Illumina NextSeq500 with a MidOutput 150-cycle cartridge, and 156 Read1 and 15 Index1 cycles were run with kit custom primers. The pooled library was loaded at about 0.98 pM, with a roughly 18% PhiX control spiked in. Per the original workflow: Vendor-processed data were analyzed in R, and a clonotype was defined as all T cells sharing the same CDR3 nucleotide sequence. For clone abundance analyses, frequencies were normalized to the 10,000 most abundant clones per sample. Public T cell clones, averaging fewer than five per sample, were removed before analysis. Tumor-enriched and baseline blood-enriched clonotypes were defined by at least a 32-fold difference in abundance between compartments. A beta-binomial differential abundance model was applied to find clonotypes that expanded or contracted between blood time points. Tumor-blood repertoire similarity was measured with the Baroni-Urbani and Buser coefficient, and group comparisons used two-tailed Wilcoxon tests in R. The clones in this table, taken by TCRdb from immuneACCESS, are in-frame only. Not every clone is retained; where verified, under half of the shortfall comes from an unresolved V gene, and the cause of the rest is unknown. V and J calls and clone size are those listed in that table; D and trimming were worked out from the DNA. In all, the sample holds some 120,000 clones, and around 82% of those were seen once. Of the sample, roughly 6.2% falls within the top ten clones.

The sequence came from a man between 45 and 60 years old with renal cell carcinoma. The rearrangement joined TRBV6-6 to TRBJ1-2; TRBD1 aligns with 10 central bases. This specimen was blood, taken from a patient whose treatment included radiotherapy and nephrectomy. The DNA is as follows: TGTGCCAGCAGTTACGAAGGGACAGGGGTTTATGGCTACACCTTC. This yields the protein CASSYEGTGVYGYTF.